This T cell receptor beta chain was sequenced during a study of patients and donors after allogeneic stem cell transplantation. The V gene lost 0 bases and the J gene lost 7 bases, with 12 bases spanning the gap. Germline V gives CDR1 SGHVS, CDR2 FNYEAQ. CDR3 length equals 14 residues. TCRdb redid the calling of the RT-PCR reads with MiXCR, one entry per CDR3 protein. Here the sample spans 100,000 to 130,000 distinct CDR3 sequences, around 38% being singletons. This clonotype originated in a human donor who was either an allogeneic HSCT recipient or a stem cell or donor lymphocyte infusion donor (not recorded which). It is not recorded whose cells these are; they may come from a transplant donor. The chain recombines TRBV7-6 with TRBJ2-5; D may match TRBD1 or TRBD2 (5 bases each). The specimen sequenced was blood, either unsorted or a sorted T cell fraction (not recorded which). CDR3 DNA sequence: TGTGCCAGCAGCTTAGCGCCCCTTGGGGGGACCCAGTACTTC. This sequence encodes CASSLAPLGGTQYF.